The entry below describes one T cell receptor (beta chain). Antigen: not known. This sample was taken from a study of early T cells in non-severe SARS-CoV-2 infection. Notes on the study in general: Using VDJdb, the matching emphasized anti-spike CD8 responses while missing private and CD4 specificities.

V lost 7 bases to trimming and J lost 11 bases, with 21 bases between them. Germline V gene sequence: CDR1 MDHEN, CDR2 SYDVKM. This CDR3 is 13 amino acids long. Individually, cDNA molecules had unique molecular identifiers attached to them. MiXCR, run by TCRdb on the 5' RACE reads, gives a single entry per CDR3 protein. The data hold approximately 50,000 distinct CDR3 sequences, with about a tenth observed a single time. This TCR derives from an adult who was a healthcare worker with PCR-confirmed SARS-CoV-2 infection or an uninfected control (not recorded which). The material sequenced was whole blood. V usage is TRBV28 and J usage is TRBJ2-7, with D possibly called TRBD1 or TRBD2 (5 bases each). The CDR3 DNA is TGTGCCAGCATCGGTCTCGGGGCGGGCGCGGAGTACTTC. Its protein product is CASIGLGAGAEYF.